The 8 T cell receptor beta chains in this list originate from one sample, sequenced in a study of shared clonotypes between healthy human individuals. Assay: immunoSEQ multiplex PCR; the TCRdb copy retains only in-frame clones and omits some. The sample has more than 2 million clones; approximately 95% are singletons. The naive CD8 population came from CD45RO-negative cells selected for CCR7, without terminally differentiated effector memory CD45RA+ cells. The sequenced material came from naive CD8+ T cells sorted from blood. The receptor set was obtained from a young man in good health.

In the case of this clone: This CDR3 is also generated by other DNA sequences in the sample. The chain carries TRBV6-1 and TRBJ1-5; D call uncertain. Germline CDR1 is MNHNS and CDR2 is SASEGT. Trimming pared 6 bases from V and 0 bases from J, leaving 9 bases between. The CDR3 runs 14 residues. CDR3 DNA: TGTGCCAGCAGGGGAGCGTATAGCAATCAGCCCCAGCATTTT. It codes for CASRGAYSNQPQHF.

This sequence joins TRBV4-1 and TRBJ1-6; D is unresolved. Germline values: CDR1 MGHRA, CDR2 YSYEKL. Trimming pared 4 bases from V and 7 bases from J, leaving 14 bases between. The CDR3 has 15 amino acids. The CDR3 here is CASSREVQDNSPLHF. The DNA for the CDR3 is TGCGCCAGCAGCCGTGAAGTGCAAGACAATTCACCCCTCCACTTT.

The sample holds one count of this clone. V is TRBV4-3 and J is TRBJ2-3; 8 bases agree with TRBD2. V lost 4 bases and J lost 4; bases outside the gene matches: 13. The germline CDR1 and CDR2 sequences are LGHNA and YSLEER. The CDR3 length is 17 residues. In DNA, the CDR3 is TGCGCCAGCAGCCTCGATCCGACTAGCGCAGGGGCAGATACGCAGTATTTT. This translates into CASSLDPTSAGADTQYF.

The V gene is TRBV5-1, the J gene TRBJ2-1; no clear D gene. This CDR3 is built from 15 residues. V was cut by 6 bases and J by 3 bases, with 16 bases left in between. The germline V gene has CDR1 SGHRS and CDR2 YFSETQ. The CDR3: CASTKTHLDYNEQFF. CDR3 sequence (DNA): TGCGCCAGCACAAAGACTCATCTCGACTACAATGAGCAGTTCTTC. Variable domain in full (rest from reference TRBV5-1 and TRBJ2-1): KAGVTQTPRYLIKTRGQQVTLSCSPISGHRSVSWYQQTPGQGLQFLFEYFSETQRNKGNFPGRFSGRQFSNSRSEMNVSTLELGDSALYLCASTKTHLDYNEQFFGPGTRLTVL.

On this clone: This sample includes further DNA sequences coding for the same CDR3. The chain has TRBV4-1 and TRBJ2-3; possibly TRBD2 for D (6 bases). CDR3 length: 13 amino acids. Trimming shortened V by 1 base and J by 5 bases, and 7 bases separated the two germline ends. Germline V lookup: CDR1 MGHRA, CDR2 YSYEKL. The CDR3 protein is CASSQGGIDTQYF. The DNA of the CDR3 is TGCGCCAGCAGCCAAGGCGGGATAGATACGCAGTATTTT.

The V and J genes are TRBV4-1 and TRBJ1-1; 7 bases are a match to TRBD1. CDR1 and CDR2 (germline): MGHRA, YSYEKL. Trimming cost V 2 bases and J 0 bases; bases outside gene matches: 3. The CDR3 loop spans 15 amino acids. CDR3 residues: CASSQTGQLNTEAFF. CDR3 nucleotides: TGCGCCAGCAGCCAAACGGGACAGTTGAACACTGAAGCTTTCTTT.

This CDR3 is CASSPGGTRYEQYF. CDR3 DNA sequence: TGTGCCAGCAGCCCCGGGGGGACTAGATACGAGCAGTACTTC. The chain links TRBV7-2 to TRBJ2-7, with 8 bases that match TRBD2. Germline values: CDR1 SGHTA, CDR2 FQGNSA. This CDR3 region has 14 residues. V shed 5 bases, J shed 4 bases, and the junction held 7 bases outside the gene matches.

This clone was recorded once. The rearrangement uses TRBV5-1 and TRBJ2-7; possible D gene TRBD1, 5 bases. The CDR3 runs 14 residues. V lost 1 base and J 2 bases, leaving 10 bases between the germline ends. The germline V gene encodes CDR1 SGHRS and CDR2 YFSETQ. CDR3 loop: CASSLIAGTYEQYF. In nucleotides, the CDR3 is TGCGCCAGCAGCTTGATCGCAGGGACCTACGAGCAGTACTTC.